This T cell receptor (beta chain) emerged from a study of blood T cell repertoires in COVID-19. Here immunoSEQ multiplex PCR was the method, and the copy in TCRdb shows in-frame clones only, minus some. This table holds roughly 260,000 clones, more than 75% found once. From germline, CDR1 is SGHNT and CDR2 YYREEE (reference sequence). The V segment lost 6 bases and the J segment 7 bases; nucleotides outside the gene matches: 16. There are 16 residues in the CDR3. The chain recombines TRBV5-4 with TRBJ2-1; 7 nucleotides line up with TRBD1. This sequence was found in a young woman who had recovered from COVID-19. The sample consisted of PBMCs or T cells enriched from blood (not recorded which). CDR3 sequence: CASTSRKGAVPNEQFF. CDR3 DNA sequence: TGTGCCAGCACCTCTCGAAAGGGGGCAGTCCCTAATGAGCAGTTCTTC.